This T cell receptor (beta chain) stems from a study of shared clonotypes between healthy human individuals. Assay used: immunoSEQ multiplex PCR; TCRdb lists only in-frame clones, some missing. The table records some 650,000 clones, less than 98% of them present only once. The V end was cut by 3 bases, the J end by 5 bases, with 19 bases between. The CDR3 sequence is 16 residues long. CDR1 is SGHDT, CDR2 YYEEEE, per germline. Input material: naive CD4+ T cells sorted from blood. Subset of the sample: CD45RA+ positively selected. This chain uses TRBV5-6 with TRBJ2-3; D not resolved. The TCR originated in a young woman in good health. CDR3 in DNA: TGTGCCAGCAGCTGGTCCTTAGGGCTTACGATAGATACGCAGTATTTT. Protein: CASSWSLGLTIDTQYF.